This record looks at one T cell receptor beta chain sequence and its context. The sample comes from a study of blood T cell repertoires in COVID-19. This CDR3 is 15 amino acids long. Germline loops: CDR1 SGHTA, CDR2 FQGNSA. With V trimmed by 5 bases and J by 2 bases, 3 bases remained unmatched. Only in-frame clones appear in the TCRdb table, and some are missing; sequencing was by immunoSEQ multiplex PCR. The sample has approximately 200,000 clones; 88% are singletons. The J gene is TRBJ2-2, the V gene TRBV7-2; 9 bases line up with TRBD2. Sequenced input: peripheral blood. This TCR was recovered from a man between 65 and 79 years old with active or convalescent COVID-19. Here the CDR3 reads CASSPSGANTGELFF. The DNA for the CDR3 is TGTGCCAGCAGCCCTAGCGGGGCTAACACCGGGGAGCTGTTTTTT.